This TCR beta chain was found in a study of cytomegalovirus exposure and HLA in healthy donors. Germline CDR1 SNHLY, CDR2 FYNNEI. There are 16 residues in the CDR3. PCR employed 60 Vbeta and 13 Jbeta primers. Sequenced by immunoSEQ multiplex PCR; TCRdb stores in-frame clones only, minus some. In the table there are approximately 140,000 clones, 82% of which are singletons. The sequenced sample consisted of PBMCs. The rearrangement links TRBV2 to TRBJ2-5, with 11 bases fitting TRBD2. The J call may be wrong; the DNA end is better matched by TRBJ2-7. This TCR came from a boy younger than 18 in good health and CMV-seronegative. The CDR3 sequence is CASSAGLAVSSYEQYF. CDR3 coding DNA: TGTGCCAGCAGTGCGGGACTAGCGGTTAGCTCCTACGAGCAGTACTTC.